This T cell receptor (beta chain) was sequenced during a study of shared clonotypes between healthy human individuals. Germline-derived CDR1 and CDR2 are SGHVS and FQNEAQ. CDR3 size: 16 residues. Trimming at V came to 5 bases and at J to 5 bases, leaving 15 bases not matched to a gene. Clones were read by immunoSEQ multiplex PCR, and TCRdb kept only the in-frame ones, dropping some. The table lists some 1,600,000 clones, roughly 98% of them singletons, with 0.4% to 0.45% in the top ten. V usage is TRBV7-8 and J usage is TRBJ2-7; 7 nucleotides align to TRBD2. The sample consisted of naive CD4+ T cells sorted from blood. Described subset: CD45RA+ positively selected. The source of this sequence is a man aged 25-40 years in good health. The CDR3, as DNA: TGTGCCAGCAGCCCCCGCGAGCGGCGGGGGTTCGACGAGCAGTACTTC. It yields the protein CASSPRERRGFDEQYF.